The T cell receptor (beta chain) described here comes from a study of Ad26.COV2.S vaccination and SARS-CoV-2 variants. In the study overall: The COV1001 Ad26.COV2.S trial arm included the donor. Into the muscle, Ad26.COV2.S was dosed once or twice, 56 days apart.

The repertoire was sequenced with immunoSEQ multiplex PCR; TCRdb's copy has only in-frame clones and lacks some. The table includes hundreds of thousands of clones, around 86% detected once. In regard to this clone: What it recognizes is unknown.

The study's findings and limits: Measurements of TCR breadth and depth may have given underestimates of the total T cell responses. After vaccination, substantial breadth of spike-specific CD8+ and CD4+ responses was reported.

Documented treatment: roughly 20 received Ad26.COV2.S at low or high dose, single or two shots; 5 received placebo; per-sample allocation not given. The samples date from day 63 after the first vaccine or placebo injection. V was trimmed by 5 bases and J by 10 bases, leaving 15 bases between them. The germline CDR1 and CDR2 sequences are SEHNR and FQNEAQ (reference sequence). CDR3 length equals 14 residues. Sequences were derived from peripheral blood, sampled in a trial of Ad26.COV2.S vaccine versus placebo. The chain couples TRBV7-9 to TRBJ1-6, with D possibly being TRBD1 (6 bases). This sequence originates from a person aged 18-65 years who received the Ad26.COV2.S COVID-19 vaccine or a placebo. CDR3 amino acids: CASSNYGGESPLHF. DNA for the CDR3: TGTGCCAGCAGCAACTACGGGGGCGAGTCACCCCTCCACTTT. Based on the CDR3 plus reference TRBV7-9 and TRBJ1-6, the full variable domain is DTGVSQNPRHKITKRGQNVTFRCDPISEHNRLYWYRQTLGQGPEFLTYFQNEAQLEKSRLLSDRFSAERPKGSFSTLEIQRTEQGDSAMYLCASSNYGGESPLHFGNGTRLTVT.